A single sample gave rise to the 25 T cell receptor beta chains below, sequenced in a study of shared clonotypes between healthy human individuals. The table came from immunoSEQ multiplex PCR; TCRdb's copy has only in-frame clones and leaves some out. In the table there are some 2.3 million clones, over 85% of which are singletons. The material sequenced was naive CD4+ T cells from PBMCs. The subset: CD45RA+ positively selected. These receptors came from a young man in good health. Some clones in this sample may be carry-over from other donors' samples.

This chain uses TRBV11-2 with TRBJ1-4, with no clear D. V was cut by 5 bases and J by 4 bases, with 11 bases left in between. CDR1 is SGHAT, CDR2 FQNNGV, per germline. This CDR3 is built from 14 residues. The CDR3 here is CASSPAVNNEKLFF. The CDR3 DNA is TGTGCCAGCAGCCCAGCGGTGAATAATGAAAAACTGTTTTTT.

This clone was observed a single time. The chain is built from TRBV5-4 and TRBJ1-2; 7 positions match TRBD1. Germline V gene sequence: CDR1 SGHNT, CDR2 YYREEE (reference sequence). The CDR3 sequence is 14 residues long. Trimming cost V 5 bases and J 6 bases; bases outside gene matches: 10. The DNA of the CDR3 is TGTGCCAGCAGTTCCGGGGGACAGCCGCATGGCTACACCTTC. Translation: CASSSGGQPHGYTF. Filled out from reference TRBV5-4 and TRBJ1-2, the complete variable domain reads ETGVTQSPTHLIKTRGQQVTLRCSSQSGHNTVSWYQQALGQGPQFIFQYYREEENGRGNFPPRFSGLQFPNYSSELNVNALELDDSALYLCASSSGGQPHGYTFGSGTRLTVV.

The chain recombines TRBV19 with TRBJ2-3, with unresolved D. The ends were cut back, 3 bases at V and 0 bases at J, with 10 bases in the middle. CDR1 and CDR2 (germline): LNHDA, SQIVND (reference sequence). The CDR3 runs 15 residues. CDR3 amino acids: CASSMVLTSTDTQYF. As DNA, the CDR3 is TGTGCCAGTAGTATGGTGCTTACTAGCACAGATACGCAGTATTTT.

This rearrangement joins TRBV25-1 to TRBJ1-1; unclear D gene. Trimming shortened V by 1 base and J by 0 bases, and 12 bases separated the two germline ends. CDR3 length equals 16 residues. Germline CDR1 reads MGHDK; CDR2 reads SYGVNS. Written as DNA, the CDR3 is TGTGCCAGCAGTGAATCGGGAGGCGGACTGAACACTGAAGCTTTCTTT. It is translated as CASSESGGGLNTEAFF.

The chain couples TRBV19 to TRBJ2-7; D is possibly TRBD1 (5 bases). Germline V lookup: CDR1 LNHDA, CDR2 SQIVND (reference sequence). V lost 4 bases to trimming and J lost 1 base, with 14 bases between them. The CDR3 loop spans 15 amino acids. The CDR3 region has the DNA TGTGCCAGTAGTACGACAGACCGATGGTCCTACGAGCAGTACTTC. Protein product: CASSTTDRWSYEQYF.

Here the CDR3 DNA reads TGTGCCAGCAGCTTATTCCGGGACAATGAGCAGTTCTTC. This translates into CASSLFRDNEQFF. This rearrangement joins TRBV7-8 to TRBJ2-1, with no clear D. Trimming removed 2 bases at V and 5 bases at J, with 7 bases between. Per germline, CDR1 SGHVS and CDR2 FQNEAQ. The CDR3 consists of 13 residues.

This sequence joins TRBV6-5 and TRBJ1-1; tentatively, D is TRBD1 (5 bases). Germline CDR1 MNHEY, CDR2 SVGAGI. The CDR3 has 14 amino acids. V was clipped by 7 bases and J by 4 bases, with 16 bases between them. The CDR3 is CASNRKGFGTEAFF. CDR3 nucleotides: TGTGCCAGCAACCGAAAGGGGTTTGGCACTGAAGCTTTCTTT.

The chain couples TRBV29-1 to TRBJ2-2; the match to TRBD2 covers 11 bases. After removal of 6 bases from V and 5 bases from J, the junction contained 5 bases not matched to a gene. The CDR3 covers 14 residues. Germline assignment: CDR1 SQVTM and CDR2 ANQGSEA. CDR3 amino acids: CSVARLAGTGELFF. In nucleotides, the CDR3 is TGCAGCGTGGCAAGACTAGCGGGGACCGGGGAGCTGTTTTTT.

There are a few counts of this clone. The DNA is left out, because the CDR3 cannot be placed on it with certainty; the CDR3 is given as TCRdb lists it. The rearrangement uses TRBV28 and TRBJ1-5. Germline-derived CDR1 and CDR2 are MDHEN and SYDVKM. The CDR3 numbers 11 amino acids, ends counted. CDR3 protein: CASSFGRGTHF.

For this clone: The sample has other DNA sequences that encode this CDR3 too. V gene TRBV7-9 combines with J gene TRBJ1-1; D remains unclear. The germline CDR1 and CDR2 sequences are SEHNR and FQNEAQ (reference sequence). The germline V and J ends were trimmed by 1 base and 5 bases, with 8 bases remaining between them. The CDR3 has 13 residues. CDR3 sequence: CASSLGGGTEAFF. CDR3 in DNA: TGTGCCAGCAGCTTAGGGGGTGGGACTGAAGCTTTCTTT. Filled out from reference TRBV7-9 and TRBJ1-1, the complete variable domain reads DTGVSQNPRHKITKRGQNVTFRCDPISEHNRLYWYRQTLGQGPEFLTYFQNEAQLEKSRLLSDRFSAERPKGSFSTLEIQRTEQGDSAMYLCASSLGGGTEAFFGQGTRLTVV.

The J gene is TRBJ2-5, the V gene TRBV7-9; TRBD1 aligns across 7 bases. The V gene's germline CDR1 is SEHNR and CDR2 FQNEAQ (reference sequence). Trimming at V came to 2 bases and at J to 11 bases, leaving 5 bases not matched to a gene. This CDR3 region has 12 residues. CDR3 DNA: TGTGCCAGCAGCTTAATGGACAGGACACAGTACTTC. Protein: CASSLMDRTQYF.

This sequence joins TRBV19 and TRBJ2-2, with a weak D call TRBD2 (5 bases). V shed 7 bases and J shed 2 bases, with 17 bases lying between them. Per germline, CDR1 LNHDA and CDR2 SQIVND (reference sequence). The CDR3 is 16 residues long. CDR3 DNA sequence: TGTGCCAGTATAGCCCGAGGGTCGGGTAACACCGGGGAGCTGTTTTTT. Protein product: CASIARGSGNTGELFF.

This chain's CDR3 is CASSLASTEPSYEQYF. The CDR3, as DNA: TGTGCCAGCAGCTTAGCGTCGACGGAGCCTTCCTACGAGCAGTACTTC. V gene TRBV7-9 combines with J gene TRBJ2-7; the D is unclear. V gave up 0 bases and J gave up 1 base, with 13 bases separating them. Germline V gene lookup returns CDR1 SEHNR and CDR2 FQNEAQ (reference sequence). This CDR3 region has 16 residues.

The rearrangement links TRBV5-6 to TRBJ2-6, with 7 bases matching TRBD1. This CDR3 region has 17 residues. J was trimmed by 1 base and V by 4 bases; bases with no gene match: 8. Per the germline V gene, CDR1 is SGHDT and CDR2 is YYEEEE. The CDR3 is CASSKGLQGSGANVLTF. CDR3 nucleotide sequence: TGTGCCAGCAGCAAAGGCCTACAGGGGTCTGGGGCCAACGTCCTGACTTTC.

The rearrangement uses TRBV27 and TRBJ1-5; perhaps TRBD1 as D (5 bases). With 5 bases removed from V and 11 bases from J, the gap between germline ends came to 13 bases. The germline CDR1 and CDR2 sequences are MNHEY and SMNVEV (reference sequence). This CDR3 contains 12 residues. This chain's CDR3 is CASSKTVVAQHF. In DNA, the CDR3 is TGTGCCAGCAGTAAGACAGTCGTGGCCCAGCATTTT.

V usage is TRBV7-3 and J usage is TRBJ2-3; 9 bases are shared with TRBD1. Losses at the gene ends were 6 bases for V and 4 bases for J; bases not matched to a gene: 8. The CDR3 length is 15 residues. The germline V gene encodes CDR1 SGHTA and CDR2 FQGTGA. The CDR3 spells CASRVSGTGSDTQYF. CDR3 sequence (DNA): TGTGCCAGCAGAGTATCCGGGACAGGGTCAGATACGCAGTATTTT.

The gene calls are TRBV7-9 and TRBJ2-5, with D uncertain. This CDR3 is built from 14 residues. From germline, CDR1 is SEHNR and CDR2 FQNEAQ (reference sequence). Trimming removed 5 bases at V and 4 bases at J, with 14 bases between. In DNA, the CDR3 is TGTGCCAGCAGCCCAGTTGTCGGTGGAGAGACCCAGTACTTC. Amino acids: CASSPVVGGETQYF.

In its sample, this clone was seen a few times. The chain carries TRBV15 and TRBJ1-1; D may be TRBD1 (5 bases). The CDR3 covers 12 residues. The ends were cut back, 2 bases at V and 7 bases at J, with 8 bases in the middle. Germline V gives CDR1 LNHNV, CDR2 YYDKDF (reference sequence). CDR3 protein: CATSRSGIEAFF. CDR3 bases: TGTGCCACCAGCAGATCAGGGATTGAAGCTTTCTTT. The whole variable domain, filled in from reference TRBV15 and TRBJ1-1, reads DAMVIQNPRYQVTQFGKPVTLSCSQTLNHNVMYWYQQKSSQAPKLLFHYYDKDFNNEADTPDNFQSRRPNTSFCFLDIRSPGLGDTAMYLCATSRSGIEAFFGQGTRLTVV.

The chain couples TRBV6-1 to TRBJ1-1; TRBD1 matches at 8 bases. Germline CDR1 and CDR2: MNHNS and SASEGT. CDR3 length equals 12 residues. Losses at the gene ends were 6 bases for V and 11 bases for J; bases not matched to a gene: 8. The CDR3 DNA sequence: TGTGCCAGCAGAGACTTGGACAGGGAGGCTTTCTTT. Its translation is CASRDLDREAFF.

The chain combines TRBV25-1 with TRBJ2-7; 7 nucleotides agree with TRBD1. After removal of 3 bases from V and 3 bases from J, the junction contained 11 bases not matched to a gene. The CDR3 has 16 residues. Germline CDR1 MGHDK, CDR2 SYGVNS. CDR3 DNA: TGTGCCAGCAGTGAGTGGGGACAGAGGGAGTTCTACGAGCAGTACTTC. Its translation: CASSEWGQREFYEQYF.

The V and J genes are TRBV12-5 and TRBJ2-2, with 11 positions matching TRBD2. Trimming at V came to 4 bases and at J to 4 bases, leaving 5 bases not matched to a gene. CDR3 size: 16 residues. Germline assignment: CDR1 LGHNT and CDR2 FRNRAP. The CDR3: CASGSILAGVTGELFF. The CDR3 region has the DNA TGTGCTAGTGGTTCGATACTAGCGGGAGTCACCGGGGAGCTGTTTTTT.

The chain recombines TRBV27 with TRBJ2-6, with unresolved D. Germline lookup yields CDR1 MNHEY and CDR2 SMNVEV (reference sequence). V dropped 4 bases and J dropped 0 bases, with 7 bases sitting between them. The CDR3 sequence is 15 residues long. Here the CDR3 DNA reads TGTGCCAGCAGTTGGGCACTCTCTGGGGCCAACGTCCTGACTTTC. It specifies CASSWALSGANVLTF.

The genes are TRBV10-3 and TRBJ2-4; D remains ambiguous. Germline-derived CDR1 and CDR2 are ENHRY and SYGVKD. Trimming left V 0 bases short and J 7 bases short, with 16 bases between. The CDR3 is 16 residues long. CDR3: CAISESSTGRVNIQYF. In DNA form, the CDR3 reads TGTGCCATCAGTGAGTCGTCGACCGGCCGGGTGAACATTCAGTACTTC.

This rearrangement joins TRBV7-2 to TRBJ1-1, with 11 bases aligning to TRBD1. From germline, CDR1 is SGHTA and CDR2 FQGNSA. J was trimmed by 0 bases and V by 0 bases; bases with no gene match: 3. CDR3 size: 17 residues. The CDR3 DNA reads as TGTGCCAGCAGCTTAGCGGGGACAGGGGGTATGAACACTGAAGCTTTCTTT. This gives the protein CASSLAGTGGMNTEAFF. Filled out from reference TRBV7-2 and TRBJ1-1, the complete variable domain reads GAGVSQSPSNKVTEKGKDVELRCDPISGHTALYWYRQSLGQGLEFLIYFQGNSAPDKSGLPSDRFSAERTGGSVSTLTIQRTQQEDSAVYLCASSLAGTGGMNTEAFFGQGTRLTVV.

The CDR3 sequence is CASSLAVGITDTQYF. CDR3 coding DNA: TGTGCCAGCAGCTTGGCAGTCGGGATCACAGATACGCAGTATTTT. V gene TRBV5-4 combines with J gene TRBJ2-3; D is perhaps TRBD2 (5 bases). This CDR3 is built from 15 residues. CDR1 SGHNT and CDR2 YYREEE come from the germline V gene (reference sequence). Trimming left V 0 bases short and J 2 bases short, with 10 bases between.